The 23 T cell receptor beta chains in this list originate from one sample, sequenced in a study of blood T cell repertoires in COVID-19. Generated by immunoSEQ multiplex PCR, the TCRdb table keeps only in-frame clones and is missing some. The table includes 200,000 to 250,000 clones, about 80% detected once. The sequenced sample consisted of PBMCs or T cells enriched from blood (not recorded which). The receptor source for this set is a woman aged 45-65 years who had been exposed to COVID-19.

This clone was seen a few times. The chain uses TRBV4-3 and TRBJ1-3; D is undetermined. V lost 5 bases and J 0 bases, leaving 8 bases between the germline ends. The CDR3 has 14 amino acids. CDR1 is LGHNA, CDR2 YSLEER, per germline. This chain's CDR3 is CASSSGYSGNTIYF. The CDR3, as DNA: TGCGCCAGCAGCTCGGGTTACTCTGGAAACACCATATATTTT.

The DNA of the CDR3 is TGCGCCAGCAGCTTGTTTGGGGCAGGGGGCGCGAACTATGGCTACACCTTC. It codes for CASSLFGAGGANYGYTF. The chain links TRBV5-1 to TRBJ1-2; 8 nucleotides align to TRBD1. The CDR3 contains 17 residues. The V and J ends lost 1 base and 2 bases, in that order; junction bases with no gene match: 10. Germline assignment: CDR1 SGHRS and CDR2 YFSETQ.

The rearrangement links TRBV5-1 to TRBJ2-2; 11 bases line up with TRBD2. The CDR3 runs 17 residues. The germline V gene has CDR1 SGHRS and CDR2 YFSETQ. V lost 0 bases to trimming and J lost 2 bases; unmatched junction nucleotides: 3. Written as DNA, the CDR3 is TGCGCCAGCAGCTTGGAGACTAGCGGGGCAAACACCGGGGAGCTGTTTTTT. Protein: CASSLETSGANTGELFF.

The chain carries TRBV28 and TRBJ2-1, with TRBD1 as a possible D gene (6 bases). The CDR3 sequence is 14 residues long. The germline V gene encodes CDR1 MDHEN and CDR2 SYDVKM. Trimming left V 5 bases short and J 6 bases short, with 14 bases between. CDR3 loop: CASSRGHLSNEQFF. The CDR3 DNA reads TGTGCCAGCAGTCGGGGACACCTCTCCAATGAGCAGTTCTTC.

The chain carries TRBV29-1 and TRBJ2-4; 7 nucleotides match TRBD2. Per germline, CDR1 SQVTM and CDR2 ANQGSEA. This CDR3 is built from 14 residues. Trimming at V came to 6 bases and at J to 8 bases, leaving 13 bases not matched to a gene. The CDR3 DNA reads as TGCAGCGTACGGGAGGAGGGGCCAAGAGACATTCAGTACTTC. This gives the protein CSVREEGPRDIQYF.

The rearrangement joins TRBV4-3 to TRBJ1-5, with D possibly TRBD1 on 6 matching bases. CDR3 length: 16 amino acids. V was trimmed by 0 bases and J by 7 bases, leaving 16 bases between them. CDR1 and CDR2 from the germline V gene are LGHNA and YSLEER. The CDR3 protein is CASSQDPTGRGQPQHF. The CDR3 DNA follows: TGCGCCAGCAGCCAAGACCCCACAGGGAGAGGACAGCCCCAGCATTTT.

The rearrangement joins TRBV28 to TRBJ2-3; D is perhaps TRBD2 (7 bases). V lost 10 bases and J lost 3, with 20 bases in between. CDR1 is MDHEN and CDR2 is SYDVKM in the germline V gene. This CDR3 region has 15 residues. In nucleotides, the CDR3 is TGTGCCACCTCCGAGGGGGGGGGCTCAACAGATACGCAGTATTTT. Translation gives CATSEGGGSTDTQYF.

This sequence joins TRBV11-2 and TRBJ1-4, with TRBD1 as a possible D gene (5 bases). The CDR3 has 14 amino acids. Germline V CDR1 and CDR2: SGHAT, FQNNGV. Trimming pared 2 bases from V and 5 bases from J, leaving 9 bases between. The CDR3 region is CASSLNRMNEKLFF. CDR3 bases: TGTGCCAGCAGCTTAAACAGGATGAATGAAAAACTGTTTTTT.

This clone was recorded a few times. This chain links TRBV4-3 with TRBJ1-2, with D unclear. Germline CDR1 and CDR2: LGHNA and YSLEER. The V end was cut by 0 bases, the J end by 6 bases, with 8 bases between. There are 13 residues in the CDR3. The CDR3 loop is CASSQDRGNGYTF. The CDR3 DNA reads TGCGCCAGCAGCCAAGATCGGGGAAATGGCTACACCTTC.

The chain carries TRBV6-5 and TRBJ1-5, with D possibly being TRBD1 (6 bases). The V gene lost 4 bases and the J gene lost 3 bases, with 10 bases spanning the gap. CDR3 length: 14 amino acids. CDR1 is MNHEY, CDR2 SVGAGI, per germline. The DNA for the CDR3 is TGTGCCAGCAGTTTGGGACACCCCAATCAGCCCCAGCATTTT. As protein: CASSLGHPNQPQHF.

With respect to this clone: Within the sample, other DNA sequences also encode this same CDR3. This rearrangement joins TRBV10-1 to TRBJ1-1; no firm D call. This CDR3 spans 14 amino acids. Trimming removed 0 bases at V and 4 bases at J, with 9 bases between. Per germline, CDR1 WNHNN and CDR2 SYGVQD (reference sequence). The DNA of the CDR3 is TGCGCCAGCAGTGAGTCCCAGGCGGGCACTGAAGCTTTCTTT. It encodes CASSESQAGTEAFF.

The chain carries TRBV4-3 and TRBJ1-1; TRBD1 might be the D (6 bases). Trimming removed 1 base at V and 0 bases at J, with 9 bases between. CDR3 size: 15 residues. The germline V gene encodes CDR1 LGHNA and CDR2 YSLEER. The CDR3 spells CASSQVGQLNTEAFF. The CDR3 coding sequence is TGCGCCAGCAGCCAAGTCGGACAGCTGAACACTGAAGCTTTCTTT.

V and J are TRBV28 and TRBJ1-1; D is perhaps TRBD1 (5 bases). With 7 bases removed from V and 4 bases from J, the gap between germline ends came to 13 bases. The CDR3 is made up of 13 amino acids. Germline assignment: CDR1 MDHEN and CDR2 SYDVKM. CDR3 region: CASIAGGRTEAFF. Written as DNA, the CDR3 is TGTGCCAGCATCGCGGGGGGTCGCACTGAAGCTTTCTTT. The full variable domain, completed using reference TRBV28 and TRBJ1-1, is DVKVTQSSRYLVKRTGEKVFLECVQDMDHENMFWYRQDPGLGLRLIYFSYDVKMKEKGDIPEGYSVSREKKERFSLILESASTNQTSMYLCASIAGGRTEAFFGQGTRLTVV.

This clone was recorded at least ten times. V usage is TRBV5-6 and J usage is TRBJ1-5; D unresolved. Looked up from germline, CDR1 is SGHDT and CDR2 is YYEEEE. The CDR3 has 14 amino acids. V was clipped by 0 bases and J by 7 bases, with 11 bases between them. Written as DNA, the CDR3 is TGTGCCAGCAGCTTGGGAGGAGGCGGACAGCCCCAGCATTTT. Amino acid sequence: CASSLGGGGQPQHF.

The chain uses TRBV18 and TRBJ1-2, with TRBD1 identical over 8 bases. Germline-derived CDR1 and CDR2 are KGHSH and LQKENI. The CDR3 length is 16 residues. V lost 3 bases, J lost 14 bases, and 20 bases stayed unmatched. For the CDR3, the DNA is TGTGCCAGCTCACCTCGATTGATCGACAGGGGAGGGGTATTGACCTTC. This sequence encodes CASSPRLIDRGGVLTF.

The chain recombines TRBV19 with TRBJ1-5; 7 bases fit TRBD1. The CDR3 is 18 residues long. With 8 bases clipped from V and 0 bases from J, the junction kept 16 bases outside the gene matches. The V gene's germline CDR1 is LNHDA and CDR2 SQIVND (reference sequence). The CDR3 coding sequence is TGTGCCAGTGGGCGGGGACAGACAGGATTGATTAGCAATCAGCCCCAGCATTTT. Protein sequence: CASGRGQTGLISNQPQHF.

The chain links TRBV5-1 to TRBJ2-7; 8 bases agree with TRBD2. CDR1 and CDR2 from the germline V gene are SGHRS and YFSETQ. This CDR3 region has 15 residues. The V gene end was trimmed by 4 bases and the J gene end by 2 bases; junction bases not matched to a gene: 8. This CDR3 is CASSSGSGGPYEQYF. The CDR3 DNA follows: TGCGCCAGCAGCAGCGGGAGTGGGGGGCCCTACGAGCAGTACTTC.

The J gene is TRBJ2-7, the V gene TRBV27, with 7 bases fitting TRBD2. This CDR3 spans 16 amino acids. The germline V gene encodes CDR1 MNHEY and CDR2 SMNVEV (reference sequence). Germline trimming cut 6 bases from V and 1 base from J; bases unmatched to any gene: 12. The DNA of the CDR3 is TGTGCCAGCAGACCCCTAACTAGCGATTTATCCTACGAGCAGTACTTC. As protein: CASRPLTSDLSYEQYF.

Remarks on this clone: Other nucleotide sequences from this sample produce the same CDR3. This sequence joins TRBV2 and TRBJ1-3, with D unresolved. Germline CDR1 is SNHLY and CDR2 is FYNNEI. Trimming removed 2 bases from V and 8 bases from J, with 4 bases in between. CDR3 length equals 11 residues. CDR3 sequence (DNA): TGTGCCAGCAGTGAACGGGACACCATATATTTT. This sequence encodes CASSERDTIYF.

The gene calls are TRBV29-1 and TRBJ2-7, with TRBD2 matching over 11 bases. From germline, CDR1 is SQVTM and CDR2 ANQGSEA. With V trimmed by 7 bases and J by 3 bases, 8 bases remained unmatched. This CDR3 comprises 14 residues. The CDR3 here is CSATRLAGNYEQYF. DNA of the CDR3: TGCAGCGCAACAAGACTAGCGGGGAACTACGAGCAGTACTTC.

This clone was seen a single time. The gene calls are TRBV5-4 and TRBJ1-1, with TRBD1 matching 7 bases. V trimming: 4 bases; J trimming: 0 bases; junction bases outside the gene matches: 6. CDR1 SGHNT and CDR2 YYREEE come from the germline V gene (reference sequence). The CDR3 consists of 15 residues. CDR3 residues: CASSPTQGMNTEAFF. The CDR3 DNA is TGTGCCAGCAGCCCTACACAGGGGATGAACACTGAAGCTTTCTTT.

The gene calls are TRBV4-2 and TRBJ1-1; weak D call: TRBD1 (5 bases). The CDR3 has 14 residues. Germline-derived CDR1 and CDR2 are LGHNA and YNFKEQ. Deletions cut 0 bases from V and 4 bases from J, with 9 bases between. CDR3 nucleotide sequence: TGTGCCAGCAGCCAAGATCAGGGATCCACTGAAGCTTTCTTT. Translating gives CASSQDQGSTEAFF.

CDR3 sequence reads: CASGLGGLYNEQFF. The DNA for the CDR3 is TGTGCTAGTGGTCTCGGTGGACTTTACAATGAGCAGTTCTTC. The V call is TRBV12-5, the J call TRBJ2-1; a possible D gene is TRBD2 (5 bases). Germline CDR1 reads LGHNT; CDR2 reads FRNRAP. Trimming pared 5 bases from V and 4 bases from J, leaving 12 bases between. CDR3 size: 14 residues.